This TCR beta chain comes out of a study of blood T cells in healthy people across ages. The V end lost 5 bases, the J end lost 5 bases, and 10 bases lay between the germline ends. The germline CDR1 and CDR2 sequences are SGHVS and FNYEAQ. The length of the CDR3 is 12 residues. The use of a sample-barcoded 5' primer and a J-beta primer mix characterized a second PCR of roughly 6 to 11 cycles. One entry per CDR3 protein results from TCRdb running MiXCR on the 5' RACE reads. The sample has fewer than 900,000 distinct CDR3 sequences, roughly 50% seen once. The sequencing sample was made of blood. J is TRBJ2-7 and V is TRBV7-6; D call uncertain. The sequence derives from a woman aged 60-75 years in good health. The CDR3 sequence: CASSLNYHEQYF. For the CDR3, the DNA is TGTGCCAGCAGCCTTAACTACCACGAGCAGTACTTC. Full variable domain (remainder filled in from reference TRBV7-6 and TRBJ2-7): GAGVSQSPRYKVTKRGQDVALRCDPISGHVSLYWYRQALGQGPEFLTYFNYEAQQDKSGLPNDRFSAERPEGSISTLTIQRTEQRDSAMYRCASSLNYHEQYFGPGTRLTVT.